This record concerns one T cell receptor beta chain sequence. Libraries were prepared by immunoSEQ multiplex PCR; TCRdb keeps only in-frame clonotypes and omits some of them. The table has tens of thousands of clones, more than 80% seen once. This entry is derived from a study of OX40 agonist ivuxolimab in advanced cancers. Germline lookup yields CDR1 MNHNS and CDR2 SASEGT. Trimming took 8 bases from V and 3 from J, leaving 11 bases between them. The CDR3 runs 13 residues. The chain recombines TRBV6-1 with TRBJ2-1; D is possibly TRBD1 (5 bases). This TCR was recovered from an adult with an advanced solid tumor such as melanoma, head and neck, liver or kidney cancer. This sample comprised CD4+ or CD8+ T cells sorted from blood, obtained in a trial of the OX40 agonist ivuxolimab. The CDR3: CASLPDSYNEQFF. CDR3 nucleotides: TGTGCCAGCCTCCCTGACAGCTACAATGAGCAGTTCTTC.